This TCR beta chain was retrieved from a study of cytomegalovirus exposure and HLA in healthy donors. The study's findings and limits: Analyses of presence/absence relied on an assumption of roughly uniform sequencing depth across donors. Later analysis identified a missense DCLRE1C variant that was linked to TCR beta V- and J-gene trimming. Researchers reported from a later analysis that most CMV-associated TCR beta chains appeared HLA-restricted.

The PCR was carried out with 60 Vbeta primers and 13 Jbeta primers. Produced via immunoSEQ multiplex PCR; TCRdb's table is partial and in-frame only. Of some 180,000 clones in the sample, over 65% were seen once. The V segment lost 5 bases and the J segment 3 bases; nucleotides outside the gene matches: 5. Germline CDR1 reads MDHEN; CDR2 reads SYDVKM. The CDR3 is 15 amino acids. Worth noting for this clone: The target antigen is unknown.

Specimen: PBMCs. The chain has TRBV28 and TRBJ2-1; 9 bases line up with TRBD1. This TCR was recovered from a man aged 18 to 30 in good health and CMV-seronegative. CDR3 residues: CASSLQGANYNEQFF. CDR3 coding DNA: TGTGCCAGCAGTCTACAGGGGGCTAACTACAATGAGCAGTTCTTC.